The 19 T cell receptor beta chains listed next were all sequenced from one sample in a study of shared clonotypes between healthy human individuals. Clones were sequenced by immunoSEQ multiplex PCR, and TCRdb holds only the in-frame ones, with some missing. The sample includes millions of clones, 93% of them seen just once. The sample was naive CD4+ T cells from PBMCs. Subset noted: CD45RA+ positively selected. Every receptor here comes from a young man in good health. Some clones in this sample may be carry-over from other donors' samples.

Only one count was recorded for this clone. This rearrangement joins TRBV5-1 to TRBJ1-3, with D unclear. V was pared by 2 bases and J by 8 bases, with 14 bases between. The CDR3 has 14 residues. Per the germline V gene, CDR1 is SGHRS and CDR2 is YFSETQ. In DNA form, the CDR3 reads TGCGCCAGCAGCTTAAGCCTCGCTGGGGACACCATATATTTT. Amino acid sequence: CASSLSLAGDTIYF. Supplemented by reference TRBV5-1 and TRBJ1-3, the full variable domain reads KAGVTQTPRYLIKTRGQQVTLSCSPISGHRSVSWYQQTPGQGLQFLFEYFSETQRNKGNFPGRFSGRQFSNSRSEMNVSTLELGDSALYLCASSLSLAGDTIYFGEGSWLTVV.

The chain combines TRBV28 with TRBJ2-5; 8 bases map to TRBD1. CDR1 is MDHEN and CDR2 is SYDVKM in the germline V gene. J was trimmed by 4 bases and V by 7 bases; bases with no gene match: 8. The CDR3 loop spans 14 amino acids. The CDR3 nucleotides are TGTGCCAGCATAACAGGACAGGGTACAGAGACCCAGTACTTC. Translated, it gives CASITGQGTETQYF.

Comments on this clone: The same CDR3 also results from other DNA sequences found in this sample. CDR3 in DNA: TGCGCCAGCAGCTTGGGGGAAAGCTCTGGAAACACCATATATTTT. This codes for CASSLGESSGNTIYF. The V call is TRBV5-1, the J call TRBJ1-3; D gene ambiguous. The CDR3 has 15 amino acids. CDR1 and CDR2 from the germline V gene are SGHRS and YFSETQ. Trimming cost V 0 bases and J 0 bases, with 7 bases left between them.

About this clone: Other DNA sequences of this sample code for an identical CDR3. J is TRBJ1-4 and V is TRBV5-1, with 9 bases aligning to TRBD1. V shed 0 bases and J 7 bases; nucleotides not matched to a gene: 4. Germline assignment: CDR1 SGHRS and CDR2 YFSETQ. The CDR3 length is 15 residues. The chain's CDR3 is CASSLVGTGSEKLFF. Here the CDR3 DNA reads TGCGCCAGCAGCTTGGTGGGGACAGGGAGTGAAAAACTGTTTTTT.

On this clone: This specimen includes other DNA sequences encoding the same CDR3. This chain uses TRBV18 with TRBJ2-1; 8 nucleotides align to TRBD2. Trimming cost V 0 bases and J 6 bases; bases outside gene matches: 7. CDR3 length equals 16 residues. Germline V gene lookup returns CDR1 KGHSH and CDR2 LQKENI. CDR3 region: CASSPPGLAGGNEQFF. The CDR3 DNA is TGTGCCAGCTCACCACCCGGGCTAGCGGGTGGCAATGAGCAGTTCTTC.

V usage is TRBV7-9 and J usage is TRBJ2-3; D possibly corresponds to TRBD2 (5 bases). The germline V gene encodes CDR1 SEHNR and CDR2 FQNEAQ (reference sequence). The ends were cut back, 8 bases at V and 4 bases at J, with 7 bases in the middle. The CDR3 loop spans 11 amino acids. In DNA form, the CDR3 reads TGTGCCAGCGGGAGTGCAGATACGCAGTATTTT. Amino acid sequence: CASGSADTQYF.

The V call is TRBV6-5, the J call TRBJ2-1; perhaps TRBD2 as D (6 bases). CDR3 length equals 15 residues. Germline V CDR1 and CDR2: MNHEY, SVGAGI. The V end lost 6 bases, the J end lost 2 bases, and 14 bases lay between the germline ends. CDR3 DNA: TGTGCCAGCAGCCCGCCGGGACTTCCCTACAATGAGCAGTTCTTC. Translated: CASSPPGLPYNEQFF.

This chain links TRBV5-1 with TRBJ2-2, with 10 bases matching TRBD2. Germline V gene data show CDR1 as SGHRS and CDR2 as YFSETQ. This CDR3 comprises 18 residues. Trimming at V came to 2 bases and at J to 3 bases, leaving 10 bases not matched to a gene. The CDR3: CASSFRGLAGVDTGELFF. CDR3 DNA: TGCGCCAGCAGCTTCCGTGGGCTAGCGGGAGTTGACACCGGGGAGCTGTTTTTT.

Concerning this clone: This sample includes further DNA sequences coding for the same CDR3. The V call is TRBV7-9, the J call TRBJ2-5, with D perhaps being TRBD1 or TRBD2 (6 bases each). Looked up from germline, CDR1 is SEHNR and CDR2 is FQNEAQ (reference sequence). Trimming left V 1 base short and J 5 bases short, with 11 bases between. This CDR3 is built from 14 residues. CDR3 coding DNA: TGTGCCAGCAGCTTAGGTCGGGGGCCCGAGACCCAGTACTTC. It specifies CASSLGRGPETQYF.

The chain combines TRBV19 with TRBJ2-5; D is ambiguous. V was pared by 5 bases and J by 4 bases, with 17 bases between. Germline V gene data show CDR1 as LNHDA and CDR2 as SQIVND (reference sequence). The CDR3 is made up of 15 amino acids. The CDR3 reads CASSVQKGGTETQYF. CDR3 in DNA: TGTGCCAGTAGTGTTCAGAAAGGCGGCACAGAGACCCAGTACTTC.

This clone occurred once. This specimen includes other DNA sequences encoding the same CDR3. The chain links TRBV11-3 to TRBJ2-5; 8 positions agree with TRBD1. V shed 4 bases, J shed 3 bases, and the junction held 1 base outside the gene matches. CDR1 is SGHNT and CDR2 is YENEEA in the germline V gene. The CDR3 spans 13 residues. The CDR3 DNA sequence: TGTGCCAGCAGCTCGACAGGGGAAGAGACCCAGTACTTC. Translating gives CASSSTGEETQYF.

This clone was observed once. This chain joins TRBV4-3 and TRBJ2-1; D gene ambiguous. The CDR3 consists of 13 residues. Trimming stripped 3 bases from V and 8 bases from J, with 11 bases between. Looked up from germline, CDR1 is LGHNA and CDR2 is YSLEER. The CDR3 DNA follows: TGCGCCAGCAGCCAGGTGGGGTGGCATGAGCAGTTCTTC. Protein product: CASSQVGWHEQFF.

The chain links TRBV28 to TRBJ2-6; D is uncertain. CDR1 MDHEN and CDR2 SYDVKM come from the germline V gene. V gave up 6 bases and J gave up 0 bases, with 9 bases separating them. The CDR3 extends over 15 amino acids. CDR3 nucleotide sequence: TGTGCCAGCAGGAATCTGATCTCTGGGGCCAACGTCCTGACTTTC. Translation gives CASRNLISGANVLTF.

The chain links TRBV7-3 to TRBJ2-3; the match to TRBD2 covers 13 bases. J was trimmed by 4 bases and V by 4 bases; bases with no gene match: 5. The CDR3 length is 16 residues. From germline, CDR1 is SGHTA and CDR2 FQGTGA. The CDR3 is CASSSLAGGFPDTQYF. The CDR3 nucleotides are TGTGCCAGCAGCTCACTAGCGGGAGGGTTCCCAGATACGCAGTATTTT.

About this clone: This sample includes further DNA sequences coding for the same CDR3. The J gene is TRBJ2-7, the V gene TRBV5-1; 10 bases are a match to TRBD2. V lost 4 bases, J lost 2 bases, and 3 bases stayed unmatched. The CDR3 has 14 residues. Germline loops: CDR1 SGHRS, CDR2 YFSETQ. This CDR3 reads CASSVTSGPYEQYF. The CDR3 DNA reads TGCGCCAGCAGCGTGACTAGCGGGCCCTACGAGCAGTACTTC.

The chain is built from TRBV5-4 and TRBJ2-3, with 8 bases identical to TRBD1. CDR3 length: 15 residues. Per the germline V gene, CDR1 is SGHNT and CDR2 is YYREEE (reference sequence). V gave up 4 bases and J gave up 0 bases; unmatched junction bases: 4. In DNA form, the CDR3 reads TGTGCCAGCAGCCGACAGGGGCTGAGCACAGATACGCAGTATTTT. It specifies CASSRQGLSTDTQYF.

The V call is TRBV2, the J call TRBJ2-7; tentatively, D is TRBD1 or TRBD2 (5 bases each). Trimming stripped 6 bases from V and 6 bases from J, with 21 bases between. The CDR3 is made up of 15 amino acids. The germline gives CDR1 SNHLY, CDR2 FYNNEI. CDR3 coding DNA: TGTGCCAGCAGGGTAACCCCTGGGGGTCGCGGCGAGCAGTACTTC. Amino acids: CASRVTPGGRGEQYF.

This rearrangement joins TRBV5-6 to TRBJ2-7, with D tentatively TRBD1 (7 bases). CDR3 length equals 15 residues. Germline loops: CDR1 SGHDT, CDR2 YYEEEE. The ends were cut back, 1 base at V and 0 bases at J, with 11 bases in the middle. The CDR3 DNA reads as TGTGCCAGCAGCTTGAGGGGGCGGGACTCCTACGAGCAGTACTTC. Its translation: CASSLRGRDSYEQYF.

This chain joins TRBV25-1 and TRBJ1-1; weak D call: TRBD1 (5 bases). Trimming took 1 base from V and 1 from J, leaving 16 bases between them. The length of the CDR3 is 17 residues. Germline V lookup: CDR1 MGHDK, CDR2 SYGVNS. Here the CDR3 reads CASSESRGRAKNTEAFF. In nucleotides, the CDR3 is TGTGCCAGCAGTGAATCTCGGGGCAGGGCGAAGAACACTGAAGCTTTCTTT.